This paragraph covers one TCR beta chain sequence. In the original processing: Amplifying reference gene primers gave estimates of nucleated cell counts. Profiling relied on immunoSEQ multiplex PCR, and the TCRdb table lists in-frame clones only, not all of them. The V and J calls and clone size were taken over from that table, and D and trimming were inferred from the DNA. This table holds about 160,000 clones, approximately 84% found once. This entry belongs to a study of blood T cell repertoires in COVID-19. Study-level background: Material from acute and convalescent COVID-19 was sourced from the United States, Italy and Spain. T cells, B-cell-depleted T cells, or PBMCs provided the cDNA or gDNA that served as material.

CDR1 is SNHLY, CDR2 FYNNEI, per germline. After removal of 9 bases from V and 4 bases from J, the junction contained 3 bases not matched to a gene. The CDR3 extends over 13 amino acids. Input material: peripheral blood. V and J are TRBV2 and TRBJ2-7; 13 bases align to TRBD2. The clonotype was recovered from a woman over 75 with acute or convalescent COVID-19. CDR3 loop: CARRLAGGYEQYF. The CDR3 DNA is TGTGCCAGGCGACTAGCGGGAGGATACGAGCAGTACTTC.